A selection of T cell receptor beta chains follows, all from one sample in a study of T cell responses to AZD1222 COVID-19 vaccine. Sequencing was performed with immunoSEQ multiplex PCR; in TCRdb, only in-frame clones are kept and a portion is missing. The profile shows 110,000 or so clones, around 89% of them singletons. This sample comprised peripheral blood, obtained 28 days after the second AZD1222 dose. These receptors all come from an adult who received the AZD1222 COVID-19 vaccine. The CDR3 runs from the conserved cysteine through the conserved F or W. The D gene is left open where the match is weak. Expanded clones are given a class, and other clones once, few, many or no size at all.

j_call v_call d_call clone_size cdr3_nt cdr3_aa
TRBJ2-7 TRBV7-8 . . TGTGCCAGCAGCTTAGAGGGGAATATCTACTACGAGCAGTACTTC CASSLEGNIYYEQYF
TRBJ2-7 TRBV11-2 . . TGTGCCAGCAGATCAGCGGAATACGAGCAGTACTTC CASRSAEYEQYF
TRBJ1-6 TRBV4-2 . . TGTGCCAGCAGCCAGATGGAAGGGGGATCACCCCTCCACTTT CASSQMEGGSPLHF
TRBJ2-7 TRBV27 TRBD1 . TGTGCCAGCAGTTTATCCGCCGGGACAGCCTACTACGAGCAGTACTTC CASSLSAGTAYYEQYF
TRBJ2-7 TRBV29-1 . once TGCAGCGTTGCCGTCGGGACTAAAGGCAGGGGGTACGAGCAGTACTTC CSVAVGTKGRGYEQYF
TRBJ2-5 TRBV5-1 TRBD1 . TGCGCCAGCCGGTCAGGGGACAGGGGCCCAGAGACCCAGTACTTC CASRSGDRGPETQYF
TRBJ2-5 TRBV30 . . TGTGCCTGGAGTTTGGCAGGACAGCCCGGCGGGACCCAGTACTTC CAWSLAGQPGGTQYF
TRBJ1-5 TRBV6-5 . . TGTGCCAGGACAGGACCGAACAATCAGCCCCAGCATTTT CARTGPNNQPQHF
TRBJ2-7 TRBV7-2 . . TGTGCCAGCAGCTTAGCGCCGCAGGCCCTCTACGAGCAGTACTTC CASSLAPQALYEQYF
TRBJ1-2 TRBV11-3 . . TGTGCCAGCAGCTTAGGGCAGAACTATGGCTACACCTTC CASSLGQNYGYTF
TRBJ2-7 TRBV7-6 TRBD1 once TGTGCCAGCAGCTTAGGTGGGGTCTGGCAGGGGGTACGGTACGAGCAGTACTTC CASSLGGVWQGVRYEQYF
TRBJ1-2 TRBV12-2 . . TGTGCAAGTCGCCCCGATGGGGCGAGGCTCTATGGCTACACCTTC CASRPDGARLYGYTF
TRBJ2-7 TRBV19 . . TGTGCCAGTAGTATTGGGAGGTTCTCCTACGAGCAGTACTTC CASSIGRFSYEQYF
TRBJ1-2 TRBV4-1 . . TGCGCCAGCAGCCAATCCCTAGCTAACTATGGCTACACCTTC CASSQSLANYGYTF
TRBJ2-7 TRBV28 TRBD2 . TGTGCCAGCAGTTCCTCTAGGCTAGCGGGAGAAGGGGAGCAGTACTTC CASSSSRLAGEGEQYF
TRBJ2-5 TRBV6-2/TRBV6-3 TRBD2 . TGTGCCAGCAGTTCCCCTCTCGGGCTAGCGGAAGAGACCCAGTACTTC CASSSPLGLAEETQYF
TRBJ1-5 TRBV30 . . TGTGCCTGGAGGGCAGGGAATCAGCCCCAGCATTTT CAWRAGNQPQHF
TRBJ1-5 TRBV7-2 . . TGTGCCAGCAGCTTAGTGGCACCTACGATCGATCAGCCCCAGCATTTT CASSLVAPTIDQPQHF
TRBJ2-5 TRBV27 TRBD2 once TGTGCCAGCTCGCGGGAGAGGAGTGAGACCCAGTACTTC CASSRERSETQYF
TRBJ2-7 TRBV7-2 TRBD2 . TGTGCCAGCAGCTTAGTTAGCGGGAGGTTCTCCTACGAGCAGTACTTC CASSLVSGRFSYEQYF
TRBJ1-3 TRBV12-3/TRBV12-4 . . TGTGCCAGCAGTTTTGCAGGAAACACCATATATTTT CASSFAGNTIYF
TRBJ2-2 TRBV2 . . TGTGCCAGCAGTGACGCTGCAGGGCCCGGGGAGCTGTTTTTT CASSDAAGPGELFF
TRBJ2-1 TRBV5-1 . . TGCGCCAGCAGCTTGAGTTGGGGTTCCGGTGAGCAGTTCTTC CASSLSWGSGEQFF
TRBJ1-2 TRBV15 TRBD1 . TGTGCCACCAGCGGATGGACAGGGTACGATGGCTACACCTTC CATSGWTGYDGYTF
TRBJ2-7 TRBV18 TRBD2 . TGTGCCAGCTCACAGAGCGGGAACCCTTCCTACGAGCAGTACTTC CASSQSGNPSYEQYF
TRBJ2-5 TRBV27 TRBD1 . TGTGCCAGCAGTCTCATTCCAGGGGGTCAAGAGACCCAGTACTTC CASSLIPGGQETQYF
TRBJ2-7 TRBV19 . . TGTGCCAGTCAGGAGGCTCCCGTCTACGAGCAGTACTTC CASQEAPVYEQYF
TRBJ2-5 TRBV5-1 . . TGCGCCAGCAGCTCCCCGGCCCAAGAGACCCAGTACTTC CASSSPAQETQYF
TRBJ2-7 TRBV9 . . TGTGCCAGCAGCGTAGGAGGGGGGACCTACGAGCAGTACTTC CASSVGGGTYEQYF
TRBJ2-7 TRBV5-1 . . TGCGCCAGCAGCTTATCAGGGAACGAGCAGTACTTC CASSLSGNEQYF
TRBJ1-6 TRBV5-6 TRBD1 . TGTGCCAGCAGCTCCGCAGGGGGCTATTCACCCCTCCACTTT CASSSAGGYSPLHF
TRBJ1-2 TRBV29-1 TRBD1 . TGCAGCGTCGGACAGGTAGTCTATGGCTACACCTTC CSVGQVVYGYTF
TRBJ1-5 TRBV18 . . TGTGCCAGCTCACCCTCCTTGGGGGGTTCGAATCAGCCCCAGCATTTT CASSPSLGGSNQPQHF
TRBJ2-7 TRBV9 TRBD1 . TGTGCCAGCAGCGAGGGGACAGCACTCTCCTACGAGCAGTACTTC CASSEGTALSYEQYF
TRBJ1-1 TRBV7-2 . . TGTGCCAGCAGCTTAGACAGACGTGAAGCTTTCTTT CASSLDRREAFF
TRBJ1-3 TRBV27 TRBD1 few TGTGCCAGCAGTTTTCAGGGGGCGCCTGGAAACACCATATATTTT CASSFQGAPGNTIYF
TRBJ1-1 TRBV29-1 . . TGCAGCGTTGAAAGGGACACAAACACTGAAGCTTTCTTT CSVERDTNTEAFF
TRBJ2-5 TRBV12-5 . . TGTGCTAGTGGTTCTAACGCCGGGACTCAAGAGACCCAGTACTTC CASGSNAGTQETQYF
TRBJ2-7 TRBV11-2 TRBD2 few TGTGCCAGCAGCTTAGATCAAACTAGCGGGAGTGATGAGCAGTACTTC CASSLDQTSGSDEQYF
TRBJ1-2 TRBV5-1 . once TGCGCCAGCAGCTTGGGGGGAGTCGGAGGGTATGGCTACACCTTC CASSLGGVGGYGYTF
TRBJ1-5 TRBV7-9 TRBD1 . TGTGCCAGCAGCTTAGTAGGGGGACAGTTAGTAACATTT CASSLVGGQLVTF
TRBJ1-4 TRBV3-1/TRBV3-2 . . TGTGCCAGCAGCCAACCTCCGACTAGGAGGGATGAAAAACTGTTTTTT CASSQPPTRRDEKLFF
TRBJ2-7 TRBV20-1 . . TGCAGTGCTAGTGGTCACTCCTACGAGCAGTACTTC CSASGHSYEQYF
TRBJ2-7 TRBV4-2 . . TGTGCCAGCAGCCTACAGGGCAAGACCTACGAGCAGTACTTC CASSLQGKTYEQYF
TRBJ1-5 TRBV2 TRBD1 . TGTGCCAGCAGAAAAACAGGGGGCGCCGGTCAGCCCCAGCATTTT CASRKTGGAGQPQHF
TRBJ1-4 TRBV27 . . TGTGCCAGCAGTTCAAATTTCCGGGCCCGTAATGAAAAACTGTTTTTT CASSSNFRARNEKLFF
TRBJ2-7 TRBV27 . . TGTGCCAGCAGTCCCACAGGGGGGGTTACCCGCTACGAGCAGTACTTC CASSPTGGVTRYEQYF
TRBJ2-7 TRBV5-4 . once TGTGCCAGCAGCTTACCGAACACGAACATGGACGAGCAGTACTTC CASSLPNTNMDEQYF
TRBJ2-1 TRBV29-1 . . TGCAGCGTAACGGAGTTAGCGGCCCTCTCCTACAATGAGCAGTTCTTC CSVTELAALSYNEQFF
TRBJ1-5 TRBV6-5 . . TGTGCCAGCAGTTCGGGTGTGGGTAATCAGCCCCAGCATTTT CASSSGVGNQPQHF
TRBJ2-7 TRBV12-5 TRBD2 . TGTGCTAGTGGGCGGGGGGCGCGGGAGCAGTACTTC CASGRGAREQYF
TRBJ1-2 TRBV5-1 . . TGCGCCAGCAGCCGACGGACAGACAACTATGGCTACACCTTC CASSRRTDNYGYTF
TRBJ2-7 TRBV7-6 . . TGTGCCAGCAGCTTAGCTCTGGGGGTTTACGAGCAGTACTTC CASSLALGVYEQYF
TRBJ2-3 TRBV11-2 . . TGTGCCAGCAGCCTTAGTGGGCGGAGACTCACAGATACGCAGTATTTT CASSLSGRRLTDTQYF
TRBJ2-5 TRBV4-3 TRBD1 . TGCGCCAGCAGCCAGGGGACAGGGCTGAACCAAGAGACCCAGTACTTC CASSQGTGLNQETQYF